This TCR beta chain was identified in a study of response to subunit inactivated influenza vaccine. Germline loops: CDR1 SQVTM, CDR2 ANQGSEA. V trimming: 2 bases; J trimming: 0 bases; junction bases outside the gene matches: 9. The CDR3 is 17 amino acids. Study-wide points: The authors offered the suggestion that each seasonal influenza vaccination recruits few new T cells.

This clonotype was seen ten or more times. Its antigen is currently unknown. TCRdb reanalysed the RT-PCR reads using MiXCR and keeps one entry per CDR3 protein. The sample lists some 850,000 distinct CDR3 sequences, roughly 20% occurring once. Sequences were derived from PBMCs from blood, sampled roughly 5 days after vaccination. This chain links TRBV29-1 with TRBJ2-1; 8 nucleotides agree with TRBD2. The origin of this receptor is a man between 45 and 60 years old who received an inactivated influenza vaccine. The CDR3: CSVETGGPPSSYNEQFF. The CDR3 bases are TGCAGCGTTGAAACGGGAGGGCCTCCGAGCTCCTACAATGAGCAGTTCTTC.